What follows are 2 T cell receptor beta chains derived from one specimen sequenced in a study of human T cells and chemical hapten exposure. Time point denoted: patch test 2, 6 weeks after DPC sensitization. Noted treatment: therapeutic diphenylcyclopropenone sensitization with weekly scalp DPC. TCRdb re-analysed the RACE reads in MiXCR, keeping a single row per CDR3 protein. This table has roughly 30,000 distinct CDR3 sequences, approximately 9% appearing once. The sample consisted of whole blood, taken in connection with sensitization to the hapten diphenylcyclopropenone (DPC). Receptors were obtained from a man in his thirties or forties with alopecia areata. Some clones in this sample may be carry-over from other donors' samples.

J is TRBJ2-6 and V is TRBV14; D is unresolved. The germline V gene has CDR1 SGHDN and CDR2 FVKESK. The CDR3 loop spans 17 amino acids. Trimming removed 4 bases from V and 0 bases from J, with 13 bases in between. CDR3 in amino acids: CASSRVSVVSGANVLTF. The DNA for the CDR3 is TGTGCCAGCAGCCGAGTTTCCGTAGTCTCTGGGGCCAACGTCCTGACTTTC. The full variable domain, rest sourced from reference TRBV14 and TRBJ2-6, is EAGVTQFPSHSVIEKGQTVTLRCDPISGHDNLYWYRRVMGKEIKFLLHFVKESKQDESGMPNNRFLAERTGGTYSTLKVQPAELEDSGVYFCASSRVSVVSGANVLTFGAGSRLTVL.

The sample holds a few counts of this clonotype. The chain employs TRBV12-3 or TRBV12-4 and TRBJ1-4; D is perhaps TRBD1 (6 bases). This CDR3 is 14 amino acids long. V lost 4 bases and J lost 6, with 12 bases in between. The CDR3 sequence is CASSSSHRDEKLFF. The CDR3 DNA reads TGTGCCAGCAGTTCCTCTCACAGGGATGAAAAACTGTTTTTT.